This T cell receptor (beta chain) came from a study of cytomegalovirus exposure and HLA in healthy donors. 60 Vbeta and 13 Jbeta primers were used in PCR. Profiled with immunoSEQ multiplex PCR; TCRdb holds only in-frame clones, not every one. This repertoire includes 85,000 to 90,000 clones. The receptor was derived from a man between 45 and 60 years old in good health and CMV-seropositive. Material: PBMCs.

The CDR3 is CASSHGGGQPQHF. The CDR3 DNA reads TGTGCCAGTAGTCACGGGGGTGGTCAACCCCAGCATTTT. This chain uses TRBV19 with TRBJ1-5; perhaps TRBD1 as D (5 bases). The germline CDR1 and CDR2 sequences are LNHDA and SQIVND (reference sequence). CDR3 length: 13 amino acids. The V and J ends lost 5 bases and 10 bases respectively, with 15 bases between them.